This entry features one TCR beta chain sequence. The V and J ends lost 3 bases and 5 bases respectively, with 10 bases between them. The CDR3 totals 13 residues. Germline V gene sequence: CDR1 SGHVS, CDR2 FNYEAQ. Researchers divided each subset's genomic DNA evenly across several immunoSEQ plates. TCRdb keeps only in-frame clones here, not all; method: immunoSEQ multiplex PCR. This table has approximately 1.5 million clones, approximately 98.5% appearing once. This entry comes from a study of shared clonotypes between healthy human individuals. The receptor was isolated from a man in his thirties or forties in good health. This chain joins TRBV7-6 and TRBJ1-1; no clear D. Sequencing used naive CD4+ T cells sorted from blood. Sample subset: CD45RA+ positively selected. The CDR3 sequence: CASSFGGPTEAFF. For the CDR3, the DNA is TGTGCCAGCAGCTTCGGTGGTCCAACTGAAGCTTTCTTT.